Each of the 29 T cell receptor beta chains below was sequenced from the same sample in a study of technical replicates of blood from several donors. Assay: immunoSEQ multiplex PCR; the TCRdb copy retains only in-frame clones and omits some. The repertoire holds about 97,000 clones, about 95% seen once, with less than 0.4% in the top ten. The sequenced sample consisted of T cells isolated from PBMCs. The receptors here all came from a human donor in good health.

The V and J genes are TRBV4-1 and TRBJ2-7, with 7 bases aligning to TRBD1. V shed 4 bases and J 2 bases; nucleotides not matched to a gene: 2. Germline V gene data show CDR1 as MGHRA and CDR2 as YSYEKL. CDR3 length: 13 amino acids. CDR3 DNA: TGCGCCAGCAGCCCAGGACAGGCCTACGAGCAGTACTTC. This sequence encodes CASSPGQAYEQYF.

The V call is TRBV5-1, the J call TRBJ2-3, with TRBD1 matching 7 bases. The trim removed 0 bases at V and 4 bases at J, leaving 5 bases unmatched. Germline V gene lookup returns CDR1 SGHRS and CDR2 YFSETQ. The CDR3 is made up of 15 amino acids. Here the CDR3 reads CASSLGQGGADTQYF. For the CDR3, the DNA is TGCGCCAGCAGCTTGGGACAGGGTGGCGCAGATACGCAGTATTTT.

The chain uses TRBV6-5 and TRBJ1-2; 8 bases are shared with TRBD1. J gave up 1 base and V 8 bases, and 6 bases lay outside the gene matches. CDR3 size: 14 residues. CDR1 and CDR2 (germline): MNHEY, SVGAGI. The CDR3 spells CASCQGARNYGYTF. For the CDR3, the DNA is TGTGCCAGCTGTCAGGGGGCGCGTAACTATGGCTACACCTTC.

V is TRBV7-2 and J is TRBJ2-7, with 9 bases lining up with TRBD2. The ends lost 2 bases at V and 3 bases at J; junction bases unmatched: 5. CDR3 length: 15 residues. Germline CDR1 reads SGHTA; CDR2 reads FQGNSA. In DNA form, the CDR3 reads TGTGCCAGCAGCTTAATGGCGGGAGGGCACTACGAGCAGTACTTC. This codes for CASSLMAGGHYEQYF. The whole variable domain, remainder taken from reference TRBV7-2 and TRBJ2-7, is GAGVSQSPSNKVTEKGKDVELRCDPISGHTALYWYRQSLGQGLEFLIYFQGNSAPDKSGLPSDRFSAERTGGSVSTLTIQRTQQEDSAVYLCASSLMAGGHYEQYFGPGTRLTVT.

This clone has only one observation. The CDR3 loop is CASSYRTANYGYTF. CDR3 in DNA: TGTGCCAGCAGTTACCGTACAGCTAACTATGGCTACACCTTC. V and J are TRBV6-5 and TRBJ1-2; no firm D call. The CDR3 length is 14 residues. Germline CDR1 reads MNHEY; CDR2 reads SVGAGI. V was clipped by 2 bases and J by 0 bases, with 7 bases between them.

The rearrangement links TRBV19 to TRBJ1-4; D is possibly TRBD1 (5 bases). With 5 bases removed from V and 2 bases from J, the gap between germline ends came to 12 bases. In germline, CDR1 is LNHDA, CDR2 SQIVND (reference sequence). CDR3 length: 15 amino acids. The CDR3: CASSSSGRTNEKLFF. The CDR3 DNA follows: TGTGCCAGTAGTTCTTCAGGGCGGACTAATGAAAAACTGTTTTTT.

This chain uses TRBV4-2 with TRBJ2-7; 9 nucleotides agree with TRBD1. V was pared by 0 bases and J by 2 bases, with 8 bases of the junction left unmatched. The length of the CDR3 is 17 residues. The germline gives CDR1 LGHNA, CDR2 YNFKEQ. The CDR3: CASSQDGQGTVTYEQYF. The CDR3 bases are TGTGCCAGCAGCCAAGATGGACAGGGGACAGTAACCTACGAGCAGTACTTC.

This clone has just one count. The chain has TRBV27 and TRBJ2-7; 8 nucleotides align to TRBD1. The length of the CDR3 is 16 residues. Germline values: CDR1 MNHEY, CDR2 SMNVEV (reference sequence). The trim removed 6 bases at V and 2 bases at J, leaving 12 bases unmatched. In DNA form, the CDR3 reads TGTGCCAGCAGCCTATCGACAGGGGATAGAACCTACGAGCAGTACTTC. It is translated as CASSLSTGDRTYEQYF.

This clone has just one count. This chain joins TRBV9 and TRBJ1-3; D not certain. This CDR3 comprises 15 residues. The V gene's germline CDR1 is SGDLS and CDR2 YYNGEE. The ends were cut back, 0 bases at V and 2 bases at J, with 9 bases in the middle. The CDR3 region is CASSVDPGPGNTIYF. CDR3 nucleotide sequence: TGTGCCAGCAGCGTAGACCCAGGCCCTGGAAACACCATATATTTT.

The V and J genes are TRBV7-3 and TRBJ2-1; 16 positions match TRBD2. Germline V lookup: CDR1 SGHTA, CDR2 FQGTGA. The CDR3 totals 15 residues. V shed 3 bases and J 8 bases; nucleotides not matched to a gene: 1. In DNA form, the CDR3 reads TGTGCCAGCAGCTTCGGGACTAGCGGGAGGGATGAGCAGTTCTTC. It is translated as CASSFGTSGRDEQFF.

The chain couples TRBV18 to TRBJ2-1; D unclear. Germline loops: CDR1 KGHSH, CDR2 LQKENI. Between the trimmed V and J ends, which lost 2 bases and 3 bases, there was a span of 8 bases. The CDR3 has 14 residues. CDR3: CASSPSPNYNEQFF. In DNA, the CDR3 is TGTGCCAGCTCACCAAGTCCTAACTACAATGAGCAGTTCTTC. The full variable domain, completed using reference TRBV18 and TRBJ2-1, is NAGVMQNPRHLVRRRGQEARLRCSPMKGHSHVYWYRQLPEEGLKFMVYLQKENIIDESGMPKERFSAEFPKEGPSILRIQQVVRGDSAAYFCASSPSPNYNEQFFGPGTRLTVL.

This chain joins TRBV28 and TRBJ2-7, with D perhaps TRBD1 (6 bases). Germline values: CDR1 MDHEN, CDR2 SYDVKM. This CDR3 region has 16 residues. Trimming shortened V by 3 bases and J by 0 bases, and 15 bases separated the two germline ends. The CDR3 reads CASSFQGPINSYEQYF. In nucleotides, the CDR3 is TGTGCCAGCAGTTTTCAGGGGCCAATTAACTCCTACGAGCAGTACTTC. The full variable domain, completed using reference TRBV28 and TRBJ2-7, is DVKVTQSSRYLVKRTGEKVFLECVQDMDHENMFWYRQDPGLGLRLIYFSYDVKMKEKGDIPEGYSVSREKKERFSLILESASTNQTSMYLCASSFQGPINSYEQYFGPGTRLTVT.

This clone showed up just once. This chain joins TRBV2 and TRBJ2-5; D not resolved. With 6 bases removed from V and 4 bases from J, the gap between germline ends came to 12 bases. This CDR3 comprises 13 residues. Germline loops: CDR1 SNHLY, CDR2 FYNNEI. The CDR3 DNA reads TGTGCCAGCAGCCTCGAACAACGAGAGACCCAGTACTTC. It yields the protein CASSLEQRETQYF.

This chain uses TRBV4-2 with TRBJ2-1, with a tentative D call TRBD2 (6 bases). V dropped 4 bases and J dropped 7 bases, with 17 bases sitting between them. The CDR3 totals 15 residues. Germline V gene data show CDR1 as LGHNA and CDR2 as YNFKEQ. The CDR3 coding sequence is TGTGCCAGCAGCCCGATAGCTGGAGGAGGGAATGAGCAGTTCTTC. Translating gives CASSPIAGGGNEQFF.

This clone appeared once. The chain is built from TRBV28 and TRBJ1-1; 7 positions match TRBD1. V dropped 8 bases and J dropped 7; count of bases not matched to a gene: 7. CDR1 is MDHEN and CDR2 is SYDVKM in the germline V gene. The CDR3 sequence is 12 residues long. The CDR3 region has the DNA TGTGCCAGCGAGGGGGCAGTTCTTGAAGCTTTCTTT. Protein: CASEGAVLEAFF.

This chain joins TRBV19 and TRBJ2-2; D is possibly TRBD2 (6 bases). The length of the CDR3 is 16 residues. V shed 9 bases and J shed 4 bases, with 21 bases lying between them. Germline assignment: CDR1 LNHDA and CDR2 SQIVND (reference sequence). As DNA, the CDR3 is TGTGCCAGCAACCCTGGAGGGACCATGGTCACCGGGGAGCTGTTTTTT. Encoded protein: CASNPGGTMVTGELFF.

CDR3 bases: TGTGCCAGCAGCGTAGGGCTGCAGGGTTATCAAGAGACCCAGTACTTC. Translating gives CASSVGLQGYQETQYF. This chain uses TRBV9 with TRBJ2-5, with D tentatively TRBD1 (5 bases). Germline values: CDR1 SGDLS, CDR2 YYNGEE. Deletions cut 0 bases from V and 2 bases from J, with 14 bases between. The length of the CDR3 is 16 residues. Full variable domain (remainder filled in from reference TRBV9 and TRBJ2-5): DSGVTQTPKHLITATGQRVTLRCSPRSGDLSVYWYQQSLDQGLQFLIQYYNGEERAKGNILERFSAQQFPDLHSELNLSSLELGDSALYFCASSVGLQGYQETQYFGPGTRLLVL.

This chain links TRBV19 with TRBJ2-7; TRBD1 matches at 7 bases. With 3 bases clipped from V and 3 bases from J, the junction kept 8 bases outside the gene matches. The germline gives CDR1 LNHDA, CDR2 SQIVND (reference sequence). This CDR3 spans 15 amino acids. CDR3 DNA sequence: TGTGCCAGTAGTATTTACAGGGACAGTTTCTACGAGCAGTACTTC. It yields the protein CASSIYRDSFYEQYF.

The J gene is TRBJ1-2, the V gene TRBV7-2, with 8 nucleotides matching TRBD1. CDR3 length equals 15 residues. V lost 1 base, J lost 8 bases, and 9 bases stayed unmatched. Germline CDR1 reads SGHTA; CDR2 reads FQGNSA. The CDR3 here is CASSLEVGRGQGYTF. For the CDR3, the DNA is TGTGCCAGCAGCTTAGAAGTGGGCAGGGGGCAAGGCTACACCTTC.

In this sample, this clone turned up once. The genes are TRBV7-2 and TRBJ1-3; no firm D call. The CDR3 spans 12 residues. CDR1 is SGHTA and CDR2 is FQGNSA in the germline V gene. Trimming removed 2 bases at V and 5 bases at J, with 4 bases between. The CDR3 DNA reads TGTGCCAGCAGCTTATTCAGAAACACCATATATTTT. Its translation is CASSLFRNTIYF.

The rearrangement links TRBV15 to TRBJ1-2; TRBD1 matches 9 bases. Germline CDR1 reads LNHNV; CDR2 reads YYDKDF (reference sequence). The CDR3 contains 14 residues. V gave up 8 bases and J gave up 5 bases; unmatched junction bases: 9. CDR3 in DNA: TGTGCCACCCAAAGGACAGGGGCGGAATATGGCTACACCTTC. This codes for CATQRTGAEYGYTF.

The rearrangement uses TRBV6-1 and TRBJ2-3; perhaps TRBD2 as D (5 bases). The germline V and J ends were trimmed by 8 bases and 5 bases, with 11 bases remaining between them. CDR1 is MNHNS and CDR2 is SASEGT in the germline V gene. This CDR3 comprises 12 residues. CDR3 nucleotides: TGTGCCAGCCCGGGATCGGGAGATACGCAGTATTTT. Amino acids: CASPGSGDTQYF.

The J gene is TRBJ1-2, the V gene TRBV30; D perhaps matches TRBD1 (6 bases). The germline gives CDR1 GTSNPN, CDR2 SVGIG (reference sequence). V was shortened by 4 bases and J by 11 bases, with 17 bases between the two germline ends. This CDR3 has 12 amino acids. The DNA of the CDR3 is TGTGCCTGGACCACAGGACAGCTCGGTTACACCTTC. It yields the protein CAWTTGQLGYTF.

V usage is TRBV28 and J usage is TRBJ2-5; possible D gene TRBD2, 6 bases. This CDR3 has 14 residues. CDR1 and CDR2 (germline): MDHEN, SYDVKM. V lost 4 bases and J lost 5, with 14 bases in between. As DNA, the CDR3 is TGTGCCAGCAGTTCCCGGAGGGATATCGAGACCCAGTACTTC. It yields the protein CASSSRRDIETQYF.

J is TRBJ1-2 and V is TRBV27; 10 bases fit TRBD1. Germline CDR1 MNHEY, CDR2 SMNVEV (reference sequence). The length of the CDR3 is 15 residues. After removal of 0 bases from V and 8 bases from J, the junction contained 6 bases not matched to a gene. The CDR3 region is CASSLSGTGASGYTF. CDR3 DNA: TGTGCCAGCAGTTTATCGGGGACAGGGGCCAGCGGCTACACCTTC.

The rearrangement links TRBV7-9 to TRBJ1-1, with a weak D call TRBD1 (5 bases). Per germline, CDR1 SEHNR and CDR2 FQNEAQ (reference sequence). The germline V and J ends were trimmed by 2 bases and 0 bases, with 16 bases remaining between them. This CDR3 spans 17 amino acids. This chain's CDR3 is CASSLYDRMTLNTEAFF. In DNA, the CDR3 is TGTGCCAGCAGCTTATACGACAGAATGACCCTGAACACTGAAGCTTTCTTT. Drawing the rest from reference TRBV7-9 and TRBJ1-1, the complete variable domain is DTGVSQNPRHKITKRGQNVTFRCDPISEHNRLYWYRQTLGQGPEFLTYFQNEAQLEKSRLLSDRFSAERPKGSFSTLEIQRTEQGDSAMYLCASSLYDRMTLNTEAFFGQGTRLTVV.

The DNA of the CDR3 is TGTGCCAGCAGCGGGACAGTGCCCTACGAGCAGTACTTC. Its protein is CASSGTVPYEQYF. The V and J genes are TRBV7-9 and TRBJ2-7; 7 nucleotides line up with TRBD1. This CDR3 comprises 13 residues. Trimming at V came to 5 bases and at J to 2 bases, leaving 3 bases not matched to a gene. Germline loops: CDR1 SEHNR, CDR2 FQNEAQ (reference sequence).

V and J are TRBV9 and TRBJ2-7; 7 nucleotides line up with TRBD2. CDR1 is SGDLS, CDR2 YYNGEE, per germline. Losses at the gene ends were 2 bases for V and 3 bases for J; bases not matched to a gene: 8. This CDR3 contains 15 residues. The CDR3 sequence is CASSVSMWEGYEQYF. Written as DNA, the CDR3 is TGTGCCAGCAGCGTCTCAATGTGGGAGGGCTACGAGCAGTACTTC.

This rearrangement joins TRBV6-1 to TRBJ1-1; no clear D. Trimming removed 3 bases from V and 5 bases from J, with 13 bases in between. This CDR3 has 14 amino acids. Germline V gives CDR1 MNHNS, CDR2 SASEGT. DNA for the CDR3: TGTGCCAGCAGTGAGGGAGGTAGTAGAACTGAAGCTTTCTTT. This codes for CASSEGGSRTEAFF.